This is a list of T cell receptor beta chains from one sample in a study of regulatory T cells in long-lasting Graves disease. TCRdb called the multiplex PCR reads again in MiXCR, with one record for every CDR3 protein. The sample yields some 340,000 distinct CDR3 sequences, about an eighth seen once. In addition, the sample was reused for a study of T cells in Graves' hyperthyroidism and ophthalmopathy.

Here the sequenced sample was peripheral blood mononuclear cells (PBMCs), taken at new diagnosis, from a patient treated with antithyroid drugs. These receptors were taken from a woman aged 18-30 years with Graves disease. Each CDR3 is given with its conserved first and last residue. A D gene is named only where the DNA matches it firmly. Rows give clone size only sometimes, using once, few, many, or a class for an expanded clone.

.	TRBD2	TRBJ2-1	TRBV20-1	CSARDWGGDSHNEQFF	TGCAGTGCTAGAGATTGGGGGGGGGACTCCCACAATGAGCAGTTCTTC
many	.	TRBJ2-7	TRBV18	CASSPPSGYEQYF	TGTGCCAGCTCACCACCTAGCGGCTACGAGCAGTACTTC
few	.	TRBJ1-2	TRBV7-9	CASSLIGEGYTF	TGTGCCAGCAGCTTAATAGGGGAAGGCTACACCTTC
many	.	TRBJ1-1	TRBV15	CATRVTVNTEAFF	TGTGCCACCAGGGTAACAGTGAACACTGAAGCTTTCTTT
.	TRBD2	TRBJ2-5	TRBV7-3	CASSLLAAGGSETQHF	TGTGCCAGCAGCTTACTTGCCGCGGGAGGCTCAGAGACCCAGCACTTC
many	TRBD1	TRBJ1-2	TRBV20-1	CSPGQGGDGYTF	TGCAGCCCTGGACAGGGAGGGGATGGCTACACCTTC
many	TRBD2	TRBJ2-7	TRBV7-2	CASTEREGWEQYF	TGTGCCAGCACCGAGCGGGAGGGGTGGGAGCAGTACTTC
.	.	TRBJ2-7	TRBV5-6	CASSFPIRGEQYF	TGTGCCAGCAGCTTCCCTATCCGTGGGGAGCAGTACTTC
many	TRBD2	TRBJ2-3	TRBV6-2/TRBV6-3	CASSYSTRTSGYTDTQYF	TGTGCCAGCAGTTACTCCACTCGGACTAGCGGATACACAGATACGCAGTATTTT
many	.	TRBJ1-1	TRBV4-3	CASSQDADGSEAFF	TGCGCCAGCAGCCAAGATGCAGATGGGAGTGAAGCTTTCTTT
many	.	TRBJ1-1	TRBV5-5	CASSLMVTTAEAFF	TGTGCCAGCAGCTTGATGGTGACTACTGCTGAAGCTTTCTTT
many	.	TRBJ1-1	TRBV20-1	CSASTGNTEAFF	TGCAGCGCCTCTACAGGGAACACTGAAGCTTTCTTT
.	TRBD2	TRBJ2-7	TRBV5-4	CASSKLAGGRTYEQYF	TGTGCCAGCAGCAAGTTAGCGGGAGGAAGGACCTACGAGCAGTACTTC
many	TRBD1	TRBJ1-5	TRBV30	CAWSVGTASNQPQHF	TGTGCCTGGAGTGTTGGGACAGCTAGCAATCAGCCCCAGCATTTT
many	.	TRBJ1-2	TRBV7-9	CASSLVSGNYGYTF	TGTGCCAGCAGCTTAGTTTCCGGAAACTATGGCTACACCTTC
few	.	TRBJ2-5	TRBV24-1	CATSDGVQETQYF	TGTGCCACCAGTGATGGGGTTCAGGAGACCCAGTACTTC
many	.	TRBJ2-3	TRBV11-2	CASSPRFAQVSDTQYF	TGTGCCAGCAGCCCCCGCTTCGCACAGGTCTCAGATACGCAGTATTTT
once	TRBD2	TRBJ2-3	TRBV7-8	CASSPGGASGVGDTQYF	TGTGCCAGCAGCCCAGGTGGTGCTAGCGGAGTGGGAGATACGCAGTATTTT
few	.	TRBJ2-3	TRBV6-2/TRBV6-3	CASARGSSPDTQYF	TGTGCCAGCGCGCGGGGTTCGAGCCCAGATACGCAGTATTTT
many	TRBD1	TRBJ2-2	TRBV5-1	CASNRWTGTGELFF	TGCGCCAGCAATCGGTGGACAGGCACCGGGGAGCTGTTTTTT
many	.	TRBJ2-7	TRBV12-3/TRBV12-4	CASSLRRASSYEQYF	TGTGCCAGCAGTTTACGCAGGGCAAGCTCCTACGAGCAGTACTTC
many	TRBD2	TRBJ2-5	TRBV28	CASSSQGGAEVGRYF	TGTGCCAGCAGTTCTCAGGGAGGGGCAGAAGTGGGGCGGTACTTC
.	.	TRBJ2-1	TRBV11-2	CASSSLPGEQFF	TGTGCCAGCAGCTCCCTTCCGGGTGAGCAGTTCTTC
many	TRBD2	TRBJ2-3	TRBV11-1	CASSVEWTSYSDTQYF	TGTGCCAGCAGCGTCGAATGGACTAGTTATTCAGATACGCAGTATTTT
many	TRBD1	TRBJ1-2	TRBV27	CASRKTGVNYGYTF	TGTGCCAGCAGGAAAACAGGGGTTAACTATGGCTACACCTTC
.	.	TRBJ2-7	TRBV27	CASSLLNSYEQYF	TGTGCCAGCAGTTTGTTGAATTCCTACGAGCAGTACTTC
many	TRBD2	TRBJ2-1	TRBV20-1	CSARDMGEGHYEQFF	TGCAGTGCTAGAGATATGGGGGAGGGCCACTATGAGCAGTTCTTC
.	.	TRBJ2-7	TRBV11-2	CASSLILGEQYF	TGTGCCAGCAGCTTAATCCTGGGCGAGCAGTACTTC
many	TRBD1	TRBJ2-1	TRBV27	CASSPGQGPYNEQFF	TGTGCCAGCAGTCCCGGACAGGGACCATACAACGAGCAGTTCTTC
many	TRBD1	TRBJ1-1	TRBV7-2	CASSHRQGRRTEAFF	TGCGCCAGCAGCCACAGACAGGGAAGAAGGACTGAAGCTTTCTTT
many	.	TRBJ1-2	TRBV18	CASSPYDANYGYTF	TGTGCCAGCTCACCCTACGATGCAAACTATGGCTACACCTTC
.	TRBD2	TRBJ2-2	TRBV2	CASRTSGSFTGELFF	TGTGCCAGCAGGACTAGCGGGAGCTTCACCGGGGAGCTGTTTTTT
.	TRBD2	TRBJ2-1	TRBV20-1	CSASGLAPGRNSYNEQFF	TGCAGTGCTAGCGGACTAGCGCCCGGAAGGAACTCCTACAATGAGCAGTTCTTC
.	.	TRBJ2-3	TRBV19	CASRRRDGHTQYF	TGTGCCAGTAGAAGGAGGGACGGACATACGCAGTATTTT
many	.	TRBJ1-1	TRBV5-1	CASSPRTMNTEAFF	TGTGCCAGCAGCCCTCGGACAATGAACACTGAAGCTTTCTTT
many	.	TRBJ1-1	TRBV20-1	CSARDVNTEAFF	TGCAGTGCTAGAGATGTGAACACTGAAGCTTTCTTT
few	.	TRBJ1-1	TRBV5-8	CASSSEDSLALGAFF	TGTGCCAGCAGCTCTGAAGACTCACTCGCCCTTGGGGCTTTCTTT
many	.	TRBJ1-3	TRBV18	CASSPWTAAGNTIYF	TGTGCCAGCTCACCATGGACAGCTGCTGGAAACACCATATATTTT
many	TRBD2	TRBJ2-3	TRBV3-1	CASSQFSGDRTDTQYF	TGTGCCAGCAGCCAGTTTAGCGGGGACCGCACAGATACGCAGTATTTT
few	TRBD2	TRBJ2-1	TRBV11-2	CASSQDSGGEYNEQFF	TGTGCCAGCAGCCAAGATTCCGGGGGGGAATACAATGAGCAGTTCTTC
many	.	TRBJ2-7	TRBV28	CASSLAGTTREQYF	TGTGCCAGCAGTTTAGCGGGGACCACGAGGGAGCAGTACTTC